This T cell receptor (beta chain) is drawn from a study of cytomegalovirus exposure and HLA in healthy donors. The CDR3 consists of 16 residues. In germline, CDR1 is MNHEY, CDR2 SMNVEV (reference sequence). Trimming took 5 bases from V and 0 from J, leaving 14 bases between them. The PCR was carried out with 60 Vbeta primers and 13 Jbeta primers. Using immunoSEQ multiplex PCR, the repertoire was profiled, and TCRdb retains in-frame clones only, with some absent. The table records some 200,000 clones, roughly 80% of them present only once. The rearrangement uses TRBV27 and TRBJ2-1, with D perhaps TRBD2 (5 bases). Sample: PBMCs. This sequence originates from a woman younger than 30 in good health and CMV-seronegative. CDR3 nucleotides: TGTGCCAGCAGTCGCTCCGAGGGCCACTCCTACAATGAGCAGTTCTTC. It specifies CASSRSEGHSYNEQFF.